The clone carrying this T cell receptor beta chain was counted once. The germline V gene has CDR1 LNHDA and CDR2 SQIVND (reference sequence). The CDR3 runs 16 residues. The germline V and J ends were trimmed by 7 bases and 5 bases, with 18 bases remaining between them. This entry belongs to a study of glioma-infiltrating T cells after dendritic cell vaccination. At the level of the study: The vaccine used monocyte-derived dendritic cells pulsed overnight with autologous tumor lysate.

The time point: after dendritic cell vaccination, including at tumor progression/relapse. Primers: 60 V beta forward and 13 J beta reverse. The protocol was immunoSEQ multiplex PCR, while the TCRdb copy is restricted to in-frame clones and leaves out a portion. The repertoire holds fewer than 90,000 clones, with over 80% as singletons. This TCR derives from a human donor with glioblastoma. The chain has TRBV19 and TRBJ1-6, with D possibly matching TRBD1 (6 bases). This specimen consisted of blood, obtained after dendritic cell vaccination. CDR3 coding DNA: TGTGCCAGTAAGGCGGGGGGCGCAGGGAATAATTCACCCCTCCACTTT. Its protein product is CASKAGGAGNNSPLHF.